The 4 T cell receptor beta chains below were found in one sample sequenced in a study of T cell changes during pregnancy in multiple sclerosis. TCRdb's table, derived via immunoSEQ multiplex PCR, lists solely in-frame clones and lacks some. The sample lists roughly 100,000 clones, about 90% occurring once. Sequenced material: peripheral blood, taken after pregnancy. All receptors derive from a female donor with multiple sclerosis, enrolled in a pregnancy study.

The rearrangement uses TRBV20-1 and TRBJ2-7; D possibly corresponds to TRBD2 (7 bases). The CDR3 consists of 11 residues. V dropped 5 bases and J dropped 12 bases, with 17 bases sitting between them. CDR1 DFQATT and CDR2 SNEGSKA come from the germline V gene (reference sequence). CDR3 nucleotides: TGCAGTGCTCAGCGGGACATTCAAGGGTACTTC. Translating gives CSAQRDIQGYF.

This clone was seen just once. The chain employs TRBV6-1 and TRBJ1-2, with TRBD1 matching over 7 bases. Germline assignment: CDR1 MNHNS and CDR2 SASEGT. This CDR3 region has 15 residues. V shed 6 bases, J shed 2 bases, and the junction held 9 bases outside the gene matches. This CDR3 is CASSPSPTGNYGYTF. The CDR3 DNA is TGTGCCAGCAGCCCGTCCCCGACAGGGAACTATGGCTACACCTTC.

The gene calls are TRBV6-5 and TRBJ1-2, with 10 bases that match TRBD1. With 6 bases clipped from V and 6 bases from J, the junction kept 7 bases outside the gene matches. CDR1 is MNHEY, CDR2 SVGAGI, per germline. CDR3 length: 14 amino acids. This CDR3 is CASRPRQGANGYTF. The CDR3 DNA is TGTGCCAGCAGACCCCGACAGGGGGCTAATGGCTACACCTTC.

The CDR3 loop reads CASRSSGRLNEQFF. The CDR3 DNA reads TGTGCCAGCCGCTCTAGCGGGAGGCTGAATGAGCAGTTCTTC. The chain employs TRBV7-2 and TRBJ2-1; 11 nucleotides align to TRBD2. Germline V gives CDR1 SGHTA, CDR2 FQGNSA. The CDR3 loop spans 14 amino acids. The V segment lost 8 bases and the J segment 7 bases; nucleotides outside the gene matches: 7.